A single sample gave rise to the 18 T cell receptor beta chains below, sequenced in a study of blood T cell repertoires in COVID-19. Libraries were prepared by immunoSEQ multiplex PCR; TCRdb keeps only in-frame clonotypes and omits some of them. The repertoire holds 150,000 to 200,000 clones, around 80% seen once, with 2.5% to 3% in the top ten. Sequenced sample: peripheral blood. The source of these receptors is a woman aged 80 or older with active or convalescent COVID-19.

The rearrangement links TRBV7-3 to TRBJ2-2; D ambiguous. In germline, CDR1 is SGHTA, CDR2 FQGTGA. Trimming shortened V by 5 bases and J by 7 bases, and 14 bases separated the two germline ends. This CDR3 is built from 14 residues. The CDR3 protein is CASSPPQSGGELFF. The CDR3 DNA sequence: TGTGCCAGCAGCCCCCCTCAGTCGGGCGGGGAGCTGTTTTTT.

As DNA, the CDR3 is TGCGCCAGCAGTCCCGATACGCGCCGGGACAAGGGTGACTACGAGCAGTACTTC. It encodes CASSPDTRRDKGDYEQYF. The rearrangement joins TRBV10-1 to TRBJ2-7; D is perhaps TRBD1 (6 bases). Looked up from germline, CDR1 is WNHNN and CDR2 is SYGVQD (reference sequence). Trimming stripped 5 bases from V and 3 bases from J, with 26 bases between. The CDR3 is 18 amino acids.

This rearrangement joins TRBV5-1 to TRBJ2-1, with a weak D call TRBD2 (6 bases). The germline V gene encodes CDR1 SGHRS and CDR2 YFSETQ. V was trimmed by 1 base and J by 7 bases, leaving 15 bases between them. The length of the CDR3 is 15 residues. CDR3 sequence: CASSLRGGGRNEQFF. CDR3 bases: TGCGCCAGCAGCTTGAGGGGAGGTGGTAGGAATGAGCAGTTCTTC.

The chain carries TRBV20-1 and TRBJ1-3; tentative D call: TRBD1 (5 bases). CDR3 length: 11 residues. Per germline, CDR1 DFQATT and CDR2 SNEGSKA (reference sequence). CDR3 coding DNA: TGCAGCGGGCAGGGCGAGAACACCATATATTTT. Translation gives CSGQGENTIYF.

The CDR3 bases are TGTGCCTTCGAGCAGGACATCTATGGCTACACCTTC. This encodes CAFEQDIYGYTF. V and J are TRBV30 and TRBJ1-2; maybe TRBD1 (5 bases). Per the germline V gene, CDR1 is GTSNPN and CDR2 is SVGIG (reference sequence). This CDR3 contains 12 residues. The V and J ends lost 7 bases and 4 bases respectively, with 13 bases between them. The complete variable domain, with remaining parts taken from reference TRBV30 and TRBJ1-2, reads SQTIHQWPATLVQPVGSPLSLECTVEGTSNPNLYWYRQAAGRGLQLLFYSVGIGQISSEVPQNLSASRPQDRQFILSSKKLLLSDSGFYLCAFEQDIYGYTFGSGTRLTVV.

The CDR3 here is CASSPVVPAMDTQYF. The CDR3 nucleotides are TGTGCCAGCTCACCTGTCGTCCCAGCGATGGATACGCAGTATTTT. The gene calls are TRBV18 and TRBJ2-3; D is unclear. CDR1 KGHSH and CDR2 LQKENI come from the germline V gene. V was pared by 3 bases and J by 6 bases, with 16 bases between. The CDR3 is made up of 15 amino acids.

V and J are TRBV2 and TRBJ2-5; D not resolved. Germline V CDR1 and CDR2: SNHLY, FYNNEI. This CDR3 comprises 14 residues. V lost 8 bases and J lost 0, with 13 bases in between. In DNA form, the CDR3 reads TGTGCCAGCTATAAGACTCCGTACCAAGAGACCCAGTACTTC. This translates into CASYKTPYQETQYF. The variable domain in full, with the rest retrieved from reference TRBV2 and TRBJ2-5, is EPEVTQTPSHQVTQMGQEVILRCVPISNHLYFYWYRQILGQKVEFLVSFYNNEISEKSEIFDDQFSVERPDGSNFTLKIRSTKLEDSAMYFCASYKTPYQETQYFGPGTRLLVL.

This clone was seen a single time. The V gene is TRBV12-5, the J gene TRBJ1-1; 9 positions agree with TRBD1. The CDR3 contains 14 residues. Germline V gene data show CDR1 as LGHNT and CDR2 as FRNRAP. After removal of 6 bases from V and 4 bases from J, the junction contained 6 bases not matched to a gene. The CDR3 protein is CASGQQGAATEAFF. The DNA of the CDR3 is TGTGCTAGTGGACAACAGGGGGCGGCCACTGAAGCTTTCTTT.

This rearrangement joins TRBV29-1 to TRBJ1-2; TRBD1 is a possible D gene (5 bases). Germline loops: CDR1 SQVTM, CDR2 ANQGSEA. The CDR3 has 13 amino acids. V was clipped by 4 bases and J by 4 bases, with 13 bases between them. CDR3 bases: TGCAGCGTTGTTACAGGAGCAAGCTATGGCTACACCTTC. It specifies CSVVTGASYGYTF.

The rearrangement joins TRBV11-2 to TRBJ2-5, with D tentatively TRBD2 (6 bases). The CDR3 consists of 15 residues. Trimming cost V 1 base and J 2 bases, with 11 bases left between them. CDR1 is SGHAT, CDR2 FQNNGV, per germline. The DNA for the CDR3 is TGTGCCAGCAGCTTAGGCGGGGAGATACAAGAGACCCAGTACTTC. Its protein product is CASSLGGEIQETQYF.

The V call is TRBV9, the J call TRBJ1-1; weak D call: TRBD1 (5 bases). The germline V and J ends were trimmed by 3 bases and 4 bases, with 7 bases remaining between them. Germline CDR1 reads SGDLS; CDR2 reads YYNGEE. The CDR3 runs to 12 residues. This CDR3 reads CASSGGGTEAFF. The CDR3 DNA follows: TGTGCCAGCAGCGGGGGGGGCACTGAAGCTTTCTTT.

This clone was counted only a few times. The rearrangement joins TRBV19 to TRBJ2-5, with D perhaps matching TRBD1 (6 bases). The germline CDR1 and CDR2 sequences are LNHDA and SQIVND (reference sequence). With 5 bases removed from V and 5 bases from J, the gap between germline ends came to 12 bases. This CDR3 contains 13 residues. The CDR3 DNA reads TGTGCCAGTAGTGTTACAGGGATGGAGACCCAGTACTTC. This encodes CASSVTGMETQYF.

The genes are TRBV9 and TRBJ2-7; TRBD1 aligns across 8 bases. V shed 2 bases and J 3 bases; nucleotides not matched to a gene: 4. This CDR3 has 14 residues. Germline V lookup: CDR1 SGDLS, CDR2 YYNGEE. Here the CDR3 reads CASSVGQAHYEQYF. The CDR3 bases are TGTGCCAGCAGCGTGGGACAGGCTCACTACGAGCAGTACTTC. Filled out from reference TRBV9 and TRBJ2-7, the complete variable domain reads DSGVTQTPKHLITATGQRVTLRCSPRSGDLSVYWYQQSLDQGLQFLIQYYNGEERAKGNILERFSAQQFPDLHSELNLSSLELGDSALYFCASSVGQAHYEQYFGPGTRLTVT.

The table lists this clone with a few counts. The chain links TRBV6-4 to TRBJ1-2, with 10 nucleotides matching TRBD1. Germline CDR1 MRHNA, CDR2 SNTAGT. This CDR3 has 14 amino acids. Trimming took 3 bases from V and 6 from J; bases not matched to a gene: 4. In DNA, the CDR3 is TGTGCCAGCAGTGAGACAGGGGGCGTTGATGGCTACACCTTC. Protein sequence: CASSETGGVDGYTF.

The chain combines TRBV2 with TRBJ1-4; D gene unclear. The V gene lost 3 bases and the J gene lost 3 bases, with 8 bases spanning the gap. Germline V gives CDR1 SNHLY, CDR2 FYNNEI. CDR3 size: 14 residues. CDR3 region: CASSDVSSNEKLFF. CDR3 nucleotides: TGTGCCAGCAGTGATGTCAGTTCTAATGAAAAACTGTTTTTT.

The chain couples TRBV2 to TRBJ1-5, with 9 bases fitting TRBD1. This CDR3 contains 14 residues. The germline V gene encodes CDR1 SNHLY and CDR2 FYNNEI. The V segment lost 6 bases and the J segment 5 bases; nucleotides outside the gene matches: 5. The CDR3 DNA follows: TGTGCCAGCAGCCGGGACAGGGTAGATCAGCCCCAGCATTTT. Protein product: CASSRDRVDQPQHF.

The chain combines TRBV6-2 or TRBV6-3 with TRBJ1-2, with 9 bases that match TRBD1. Looked up from germline, CDR1 is MNHEY and CDR2 is SVGEGT. V was pared by 5 bases and J by 8 bases, with 9 bases of the junction left unmatched. CDR3 length equals 14 residues. CDR3 sequence reads: CASSLITGGRGYTF. CDR3 bases: TGTGCCAGCAGTCTCATCACAGGGGGCAGAGGCTACACCTTC.

The rearrangement links TRBV30 to TRBJ1-2, with D possibly being TRBD1 (6 bases). The germline V gene has CDR1 GTSNPN and CDR2 SVGIG (reference sequence). V dropped 2 bases and J dropped 6 bases, with 13 bases sitting between them. CDR3 length: 13 residues. The CDR3 protein is CAWSRQGPDGYTF. Written as DNA, the CDR3 is TGTGCCTGGAGTCGGCAGGGGCCTGATGGCTACACCTTC.